These 26 T cell receptor beta chains originate from one sample sequenced in a study of T cell responses to AZD1222 COVID-19 vaccine. The repertoire was sequenced with immunoSEQ multiplex PCR; TCRdb's copy has only in-frame clones and lacks some. The sample consists of roughly 180,000 clones, approximately 92% of them appearing once. The sample consisted of peripheral blood, taken 28 days after the second dose of the MenACWY control vaccine. These receptors were taken from an adult who received the MenACWY meningococcal vaccine as a control.

This CDR3 is CASNLQGASTEAFF. CDR3 nucleotides: TGTGCCAGCAACTTACAGGGGGCGAGTACTGAAGCTTTCTTT. The V and J genes are TRBV6-5 and TRBJ1-1; 9 positions agree with TRBD1. The CDR3 is 14 residues long. Unmatched junction bases numbered 8, after V lost 7 bases and J lost 5 bases. Germline lookup yields CDR1 MNHEY and CDR2 SVGAGI.

This chain connects TRBV6-5 to TRBJ2-1; D might be TRBD2 (6 bases). CDR3 size: 15 residues. Germline V gives CDR1 MNHEY, CDR2 SVGAGI. The ends were cut back, 6 bases at V and 5 bases at J, with 17 bases in the middle. CDR3 DNA sequence: TGTGCCAGCAGAAGGCCGACCGGACTAAACAATGAGCAGTTCTTC. Encoded protein: CASRRPTGLNNEQFF.

The chain employs TRBV20-1 and TRBJ1-4, with a tentative D call TRBD1 (5 bases). Germline values: CDR1 DFQATT, CDR2 SNEGSKA (reference sequence). Trimming took off 5 bases at V and 12 bases at J, with 13 bases between the two ends. The CDR3 is 11 amino acids. CDR3 bases: TGCAGTGCTGAGGAAGGGGACGAACTGTTTTTT. It yields the protein CSAEEGDELFF.

The chain is built from TRBV30 and TRBJ1-2; D not certain. Trimming removed 5 bases at V and 2 bases at J, with 12 bases between. The V gene's germline CDR1 is GTSNPN and CDR2 SVGIG (reference sequence). This CDR3 is built from 13 residues. This chain's CDR3 is CAWAQHKNYGYTF. CDR3 nucleotide sequence: TGTGCCTGGGCTCAGCACAAGAACTATGGCTACACCTTC. Together with reference TRBV30 and TRBJ1-2, the CDR3 gives the full variable domain: SQTIHQWPATLVQPVGSPLSLECTVEGTSNPNLYWYRQAAGRGLQLLFYSVGIGQISSEVPQNLSASRPQDRQFILSSKKLLLSDSGFYLCAWAQHKNYGYTFGSGTRLTVV.

This chain joins TRBV7-2 and TRBJ1-3, with D unresolved. CDR1 and CDR2 from the germline V gene are SGHTA and FQGNSA. The V end lost 3 bases, the J end lost 0 bases, and 12 bases lay between the germline ends. This CDR3 is built from 16 residues. The CDR3 DNA reads TGTGCCAGCAGCTTTAGTAGAGGGATCTCTGGAAACACCATATATTTT. It is translated as CASSFSRGISGNTIYF.

The chain employs TRBV5-6 and TRBJ2-7; TRBD1 might be the D (6 bases). Germline CDR1 and CDR2: SGHDT and YYEEEE. There are 15 residues in the CDR3. The V end lost 4 bases, the J end lost 0 bases, and 14 bases lay between the germline ends. DNA of the CDR3: TGTGCCAGCAGCCTAATCGACAGGACCTCCTACGAGCAGTACTTC. As protein: CASSLIDRTSYEQYF.

This chain connects TRBV7-9 to TRBJ2-3; 9 bases align to TRBD1. This CDR3 region has 15 residues. The V gene end was trimmed by 4 bases and the J gene end by 2 bases; junction bases not matched to a gene: 4. Per germline, CDR1 SEHNR and CDR2 FQNEAQ (reference sequence). CDR3 in DNA: TGTGCCAGCAGCTCTGGGACAGGGTACACAGATACGCAGTATTTT. Translation gives CASSSGTGYTDTQYF. The full variable domain, rest sourced from reference TRBV7-9 and TRBJ2-3, is DTGVSQNPRHKITKRGQNVTFRCDPISEHNRLYWYRQTLGQGPEFLTYFQNEAQLEKSRLLSDRFSAERPKGSFSTLEIQRTEQGDSAMYLCASSSGTGYTDTQYFGPGTRLTVL.

The V call is TRBV6-1, the J call TRBJ2-1; D is ambiguous. V was trimmed by 1 base and J by 6 bases, leaving 16 bases between them. This CDR3 has 16 amino acids. CDR1 is MNHNS and CDR2 is SASEGT in the germline V gene. CDR3 sequence reads: CASSEGPVLYGNEQFF. In DNA form, the CDR3 reads TGTGCCAGCAGTGAAGGCCCAGTCTTATATGGCAATGAGCAGTTCTTC.

This clone was seen a single time. V is TRBV6-4 and J is TRBJ1-2; D ambiguous. CDR1 is MRHNA, CDR2 SNTAGT, per germline. Trimming shortened V by 0 bases and J by 1 base, and 9 bases separated the two germline ends. The CDR3 runs 15 residues. CDR3 protein: CASSDSPILNYGYTF. CDR3 coding DNA: TGTGCCAGCAGTGACTCGCCCATACTTAACTATGGCTACACCTTC.

The chain recombines TRBV21-1 with TRBJ1-6. TRBV21-1 is given as a pseudogene. The CDR3 has 14 residues. CDR3 region: CASSRGTPNSPLHF. The DNA of the CDR3 is TGTGCCAGCAGCAGAGGGACGCCCAATTCACCCCTCCACTTT.

This clone appeared once. CDR3 region: CASSTRTGDYGYTF. DNA of the CDR3: TGTGCCAGCAGCACGCGGACAGGGGACTATGGCTACACCTTC. The chain links TRBV11-2 to TRBJ1-2, with 9 bases identical to TRBD1. CDR3 length: 14 amino acids. V shed 5 bases and J 3 bases; nucleotides not matched to a gene: 4. Germline V gene data show CDR1 as SGHAT and CDR2 as FQNNGV. Full variable domain (remainder filled in from reference TRBV11-2 and TRBJ1-2): EAGVAQSPRYKIIEKRQSVAFWCNPISGHATLYWYQQILGQGPKLLIQFQNNGVVDDSQLPKDRFSAERLKGVDSTLKIQPAKLEDSAVYLCASSTRTGDYGYTFGSGTRLTVV.

As concerns this clone: At one end the junction does not follow the germline gene, possibly because of a read error. This sequence joins TRBV7-7 and TRBJ1-1; no clear D gene. CDR1 and CDR2 (germline): SSHAT, FNYEAQ (reference sequence). This CDR3 is built from 13 residues. The CDR3 region has the DNA TGTGCTAGCAGCCCGGGCCCGAACACTGAAGCTTTCTTT. Protein: CASSPGPNTEAFF.

The chain links TRBV14 to TRBJ2-7; TRBD1 or TRBD2 may be the D gene (5 bases each). With 3 bases removed from V and 6 bases from J, the gap between germline ends came to 12 bases. Germline CDR1 and CDR2: SGHDN and FVKESK. The CDR3 has 13 residues. Written as DNA, the CDR3 is TGTGCCAGCAGCCAGGGACCCCACCGCGAGCAGTACTTC. Amino acids: CASSQGPHREQYF.

J is TRBJ1-4 and V is TRBV5-4, with no clear D. This CDR3 has 16 amino acids. Germline V gives CDR1 SGHNT, CDR2 YYREEE (reference sequence). Trimming took off 3 bases at V and 0 bases at J, with 12 bases between the two ends. The CDR3 loop reads CASSSYNSATNEKLFF. Here the CDR3 DNA reads TGTGCCAGCAGCTCGTATAACAGTGCAACTAATGAAAAACTGTTTTTT.

This chain connects TRBV19 to TRBJ1-1; no clear D. CDR1 and CDR2 (germline): LNHDA, SQIVND (reference sequence). Trimming took off 6 bases at V and 1 base at J, with 18 bases between the two ends. CDR3 length: 16 amino acids. The CDR3 here is CASRAPASRPNTEAFF. The CDR3 region has the DNA TGTGCCAGTAGGGCCCCTGCATCCCGTCCGAACACTGAAGCTTTCTTT.

This chain joins TRBV5-1 and TRBJ2-3, with D maybe TRBD1 (6 bases). Germline CDR1 is SGHRS and CDR2 is YFSETQ. The V end was cut by 5 bases, the J end by 1 base, with 8 bases between. The CDR3 totals 13 residues. CDR3 residues: CASSYRGTDTQYF. In nucleotides, the CDR3 is TGCGCCAGCAGTTACAGGGGCACAGATACGCAGTATTTT.

The chain is built from TRBV7-8 and TRBJ2-5; possibly TRBD1 for D (5 bases). CDR3 size: 14 residues. Trimming removed 5 bases at V and 5 bases at J, with 15 bases between. CDR1 is SGHVS and CDR2 is FQNEAQ in the germline V gene. The chain's CDR3 is CASSRTSSGETQYF. CDR3 sequence (DNA): TGTGCCAGCAGCCGTACGTCATCAGGGGAGACCCAGTACTTC. Together with reference TRBV7-8 and TRBJ2-5, the CDR3 gives the full variable domain: GAGVSQSPRYKVAKRGQDVALRCDPISGHVSLFWYQQALGQGPEFLTYFQNEAQLDKSGLPSDRFFAERPEGSVSTLKIQRTQQEDSAVYLCASSRTSSGETQYFGPGTRLLVL.

The V call is TRBV5-1, the J call TRBJ1-1, with TRBD1 matching over 11 bases. After removal of 2 bases from V and 11 bases from J, the junction contained 5 bases not matched to a gene. The length of the CDR3 is 13 residues. In germline, CDR1 is SGHRS, CDR2 YFSETQ. The CDR3 here is CASSFGQGANAFF. The CDR3 DNA sequence: TGCGCCAGCAGCTTCGGACAGGGGGCGAATGCTTTCTTT. The full variable domain, its missing parts supplied by reference TRBV5-1 and TRBJ1-1, is KAGVTQTPRYLIKTRGQQVTLSCSPISGHRSVSWYQQTPGQGLQFLFEYFSETQRNKGNFPGRFSGRQFSNSRSEMNVSTLELGDSALYLCASSFGQGANAFFGQGTRLTVV.

The J gene is TRBJ1-1, the V gene TRBV28; D is unresolved. The CDR3 loop spans 15 amino acids. Trimming left V 5 bases short and J 1 base short, with 14 bases between. Germline V gene sequence: CDR1 MDHEN, CDR2 SYDVKM. The CDR3 DNA reads as TGTGCCAGCAGTGGTCAGGACGGGTGGAACACTGAAGCTTTCTTT. Its translation is CASSGQDGWNTEAFF.

The chain links TRBV7-2 to TRBJ1-3; the D is unclear. The V gene's germline CDR1 is SGHTA and CDR2 FQGNSA. This CDR3 is 14 amino acids long. The germline V and J ends were trimmed by 5 bases and 0 bases, with 8 bases remaining between them. CDR3 region: CASSKASSGNTIYF. In nucleotides, the CDR3 is TGTGCCAGCAGCAAAGCCTCCTCTGGAAACACCATATATTTT.

The chain employs TRBV6-6 and TRBJ1-4; TRBD1 aligns across 9 bases. Per germline, CDR1 MNHNY and CDR2 SVGAGI (reference sequence). V was clipped by 6 bases and J by 8 bases; unmatched bases: 13. The CDR3 totals 16 residues. The CDR3 nucleotides are TGTGCCAGCAGCCCTTATTCGGGGACAGGGTTAGAAAAACTGTTTTTT. Amino acids: CASSPYSGTGLEKLFF.

The rearrangement joins TRBV11-2 to TRBJ2-7; TRBD1 matches 9 bases. With 6 bases clipped from V and 7 bases from J, the junction kept 13 bases outside the gene matches. This CDR3 has 15 amino acids. CDR1 is SGHAT, CDR2 FQNNGV, per germline. The chain's CDR3 is CASRKPGTGWTEQYF. The DNA of the CDR3 is TGTGCCAGCAGAAAACCCGGGACAGGGTGGACGGAGCAGTACTTC. Drawing the rest from reference TRBV11-2 and TRBJ2-7, the complete variable domain is EAGVAQSPRYKIIEKRQSVAFWCNPISGHATLYWYQQILGQGPKLLIQFQNNGVVDDSQLPKDRFSAERLKGVDSTLKIQPAKLEDSAVYLCASRKPGTGWTEQYFGPGTRLTVT.

This chain uses TRBV21-1 with TRBJ1-2. TRBV21-1 constitutes a pseudogene. The CDR3 is 13 amino acids. CDR3 sequence reads: CASSKSLNYGYTF. CDR3 coding DNA: TGTGCCAGCAGCAAATCCCTAAACTATGGCTACACCTTC.

CDR3 region: CASSPLDDSYEQYF. In nucleotides, the CDR3 is TGTGCCAGCTCACCACTGGACGATTCCTACGAGCAGTACTTC. The chain joins TRBV18 to TRBJ2-7; no clear D. In germline, CDR1 is KGHSH, CDR2 LQKENI. Trimming pared 1 base from V and 1 base from J, leaving 8 bases between. The CDR3 covers 14 residues.

The genes are TRBV24-1 and TRBJ1-2; 7 positions match TRBD1. The J segment lost 6 bases and the V segment lost 3 bases, leaving 3 bases of the junction unmatched. The CDR3 spans 13 residues. CDR1 is KGHDR, CDR2 SFDVKD, per germline. The CDR3 DNA sequence: TGTGCCACCAGTGATGCCGGGACAGATGGCTACACCTTC. It encodes CATSDAGTDGYTF.

The gene calls are TRBV7-8 and TRBJ1-5, with 9 positions matching TRBD1. The trim removed 6 bases at V and 2 bases at J, leaving 2 bases unmatched. This CDR3 is 14 amino acids long. Germline CDR1 and CDR2: SGHVS and FQNEAQ. The CDR3 spells CASSRDRGNQPQHF. The CDR3 DNA follows: TGTGCCAGCAGTCGGGACAGGGGCAATCAGCCCCAGCATTTT.